These 13 T cell receptor beta chains came from one sample sequenced in a study of T cells of healthy individuals. TCRdb processed the 5' RACE reads anew with MiXCR; each CDR3 protein has one entry. The sample yields 60,000 to 75,000 distinct CDR3 sequences, 15% to 20% seen once. The receptors were gathered from a human donor in good health.

In its sample, this clonotype was seen many times. V gene TRBV24-1 combines with J gene TRBJ2-3, with D possibly being TRBD1 or TRBD2 (5 bases each). Trimming cost V 4 bases and J 3 bases, with 13 bases left between them. Germline lookup yields CDR1 KGHDR and CDR2 SFDVKD. The CDR3 covers 15 residues. The CDR3 nucleotides read TGTGCCACCAGTGAGGGACCAAGGTATACAGATACGCAGTATTTT. This encodes CATSEGPRYTDTQYF.

The chain has TRBV11-2 and TRBJ2-7, with D uncertain. Trimming took off 1 base at V and 0 bases at J, with 10 bases between the two ends. The germline V gene encodes CDR1 SGHAT and CDR2 FQNNGV. This CDR3 spans 15 amino acids. CDR3 DNA: TGTGCCAGCAGCTTAGCGGTCAGTAGCTCCTACGAGCAGTACTTC. Encoded protein: CASSLAVSSSYEQYF.

This clonotype was picked up many times. The chain joins TRBV20-1 to TRBJ1-3; possible D gene TRBD1, 5 bases. This CDR3 has 14 residues. CDR1 DFQATT and CDR2 SNEGSKA come from the germline V gene (reference sequence). Trimming removed 0 bases from V and 2 bases from J, with 8 bases in between. CDR3 sequence reads: CSARDPGAGNTIYF. DNA of the CDR3: TGCAGTGCTAGAGATCCGGGGGCTGGAAACACCATATATTTT.

This sequence joins TRBV7-9 and TRBJ2-3, with 9 bases aligning to TRBD1. Germline assignment: CDR1 SEHNR and CDR2 FQNEAQ (reference sequence). The CDR3 sequence is 14 residues long. J lost 3 bases, V lost 5 bases, and 3 bases had no gene match. The CDR3 loop is CASSRTGATDTQYF. CDR3 nucleotides: TGTGCCAGCAGCCGGACAGGGGCGACAGATACGCAGTATTTT.

V is TRBV11-2 and J is TRBJ2-5; TRBD2 aligns across 10 bases. J gave up 3 bases and V 1 base, and 11 bases lay outside the gene matches. The CDR3 runs to 18 residues. Germline assignment: CDR1 SGHAT and CDR2 FQNNGV. CDR3 DNA sequence: TGTGCCAGCAGCTTAGCGTCTAGCGGGAGAGGGCGAGAAGAGACCCAGTACTTC. The encoded protein is CASSLASSGRGREETQYF.

This clonotype appeared a few times. The V gene is TRBV12-3 or TRBV12-4, the J gene TRBJ1-6, with a tentative D call TRBD1 (6 bases). V was cut by 3 bases and J by 6 bases, with 9 bases left in between. The CDR3 covers 14 residues. The CDR3 is CASSLRGANSPLHF. The DNA of the CDR3 is TGTGCCAGCAGTTTGCGGGGGGCTAATTCACCCCTCCACTTT.

Comments on this clonotype: Since a much larger clone is just one base distant, this may be a read error. The chain carries TRBV5-4 and TRBJ2-6, with a weak D call TRBD2 (6 bases). The length of the CDR3 is 18 residues. The germline CDR1 and CDR2 sequences are SGHNT and YYREEE (reference sequence). V lost 2 bases and J lost 4, with 19 bases in between. CDR3 nucleotide sequence: TGTGCCAGCAGCTTCAACAATTCGGGAGCTCCGGGGGCCAACGTCCTGACTTTC. Its protein product is CASSFNNSGAPGANVLTF.

This clonotype was counted at least ten times. The rearrangement joins TRBV12-3 or TRBV12-4 to TRBJ2-7, with 9 bases aligning to TRBD2. V lost 6 bases and J lost 4; bases outside the gene matches: 16. The CDR3 has 17 amino acids. The CDR3 nucleotides read TGTGCCAGCAGCGAACAGCGGGAGGACCTTGCGATTTACGAGCAGTACTTC. As protein: CASSEQREDLAIYEQYF.

In its sample, this clonotype was seen a few times. The J gene is TRBJ2-3, the V gene TRBV4-1; 10 positions match TRBD1. The CDR3 is 16 amino acids. J gave up 4 bases and V 3 bases, and 7 bases lay outside the gene matches. Germline V lookup: CDR1 MGHRA, CDR2 YSYEKL. This CDR3 is CASSHTGTGVPDTQYF. DNA for the CDR3: TGCGCCAGCAGCCACACCGGGACAGGGGTGCCAGATACGCAGTATTTT.

Concerning this clonotype: A read error is possible here, since a much larger clone lies one base away. This rearrangement joins TRBV20-1 to TRBJ1-2; D is perhaps TRBD1 (6 bases). CDR1 is DFQATT and CDR2 is SNEGSKA in the germline V gene (reference sequence). CDR3 length: 12 amino acids. This chain's CDR3 is CSATRGHYGYNF. In nucleotides, the CDR3 is TGCAGTGCTACCCGGGGACACTATGGCTACAACTTC.

In its sample, this clonotype was seen a few times. This chain uses TRBV29-1 with TRBJ2-2; D unresolved. V lost 7 bases, J lost 1 base, and 10 bases lay in between. This CDR3 has 13 residues. CDR1 is SQVTM and CDR2 is ANQGSEA in the germline V gene. The CDR3 region has the DNA TGCAGCGCCGTGGGCCAGAACACCGGGGAGCTGTTTTTT. This gives the protein CSAVGQNTGELFF.

Only a few counts were recorded for this clonotype. V usage is TRBV10-3 and J usage is TRBJ2-7, with TRBD2 as a possible D gene (5 bases). The CDR3 runs 17 residues. Germline loops: CDR1 ENHRY, CDR2 SYGVKD. Trimming shortened V by 2 bases and J by 4 bases, and 21 bases separated the two germline ends. The CDR3 DNA sequence: TGTGCCATCAGTGAGCTAACGATTGAGGGAGAAAGGTACGAGCAGTACTTC. This codes for CAISELTIEGERYEQYF.

The chain links TRBV27 to TRBJ2-7; D is possibly TRBD1 or TRBD2 (5 bases each). Germline-derived CDR1 and CDR2 are MNHEY and SMNVEV (reference sequence). This CDR3 comprises 15 residues. Trimming removed 2 bases from V and 5 bases from J, with 16 bases in between. For the CDR3, the DNA is TGTGCCAGCAGTTTAAGCGTGTCAGGGAGAGACGAGCAGTACTTC. This codes for CASSLSVSGRDEQYF.